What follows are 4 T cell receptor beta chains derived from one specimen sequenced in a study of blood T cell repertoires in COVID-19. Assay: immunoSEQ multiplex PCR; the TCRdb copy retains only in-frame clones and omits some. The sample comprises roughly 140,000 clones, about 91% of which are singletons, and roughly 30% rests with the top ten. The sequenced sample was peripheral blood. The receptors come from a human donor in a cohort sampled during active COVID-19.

In DNA, the CDR3 is TGTGCCACCAGCCTTGACAGGGGGAATCAGCCCCAGCATTTT. This sequence encodes CATSLDRGNQPQHF. The chain uses TRBV15 and TRBJ1-5, with 9 bases fitting TRBD1. V dropped 5 bases and J dropped 4; count of bases not matched to a gene: 3. This CDR3 contains 14 residues. The germline V gene encodes CDR1 LNHNV and CDR2 YYDKDF (reference sequence).

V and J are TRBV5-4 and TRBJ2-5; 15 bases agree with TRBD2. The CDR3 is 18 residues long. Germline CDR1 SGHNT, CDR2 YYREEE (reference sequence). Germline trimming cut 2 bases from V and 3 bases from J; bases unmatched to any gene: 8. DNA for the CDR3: TGTGCCAGCAGCTTAGGACTAGCGGGGGGGGAAAATGAAGAGACCCAGTACTTC. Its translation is CASSLGLAGGENEETQYF.

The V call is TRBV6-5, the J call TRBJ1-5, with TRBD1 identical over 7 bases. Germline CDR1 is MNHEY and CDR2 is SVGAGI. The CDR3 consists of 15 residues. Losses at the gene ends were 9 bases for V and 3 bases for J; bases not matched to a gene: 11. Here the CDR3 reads CASGIQGVNNQPQHF. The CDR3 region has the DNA TGTGCCAGTGGAATTCAGGGGGTGAACAATCAGCCCCAGCATTTT.

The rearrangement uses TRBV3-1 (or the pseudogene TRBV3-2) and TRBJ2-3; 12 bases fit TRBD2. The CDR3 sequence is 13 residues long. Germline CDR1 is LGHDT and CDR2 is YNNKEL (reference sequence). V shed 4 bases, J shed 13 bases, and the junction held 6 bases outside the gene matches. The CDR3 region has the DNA TGTGCCAGCAGCCCCTCCCTAGCGGGGGGGAAGTATTTT. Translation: CASSPSLAGGKYF.